Listed below are T cell receptor beta chains from one sample, sequenced in a study of CD8+ T cells in alopecia areata. Method: immunoSEQ multiplex PCR; TCRdb's copy keeps in-frame clones and lacks some. The table lists roughly 120,000 clones, roughly 68% of them singletons. Material: CD4+ T cells sorted from blood. Receptors were obtained from a human donor in good health. Each CDR3 is given with its conserved first and last residue. Each record gives: D gene, J gene, V gene, clone size, CDR3 DNA, CDR3 protein. A D gene is named only where the DNA matches it firmly. Size values are once, few and many counts, or a class for expanded clones, and some rows have none.

D gene: -; J gene: TRBJ2-5; V gene: TRBV25-1; clone size: -; CDR3 DNA: TGTGCCAGCAGAGCTACAACCGGGACGGCACAAGAGACCCAGTACTTC; CDR3 protein: CASRATTGTAQETQYF
D gene: -; J gene: TRBJ2-5; V gene: TRBV4-2; clone size: -; CDR3 DNA: TGTGCCAGCAGCCAAGATCCTGAGAAGGGGACCCAGTACTTC; CDR3 protein: CASSQDPEKGTQYF
D gene: -; J gene: TRBJ1-5; V gene: TRBV30; clone size: -; CDR3 DNA: TGTGCCTGGGACCGGAGCAATCAGCCCCAGCATTTT; CDR3 protein: CAWDRSNQPQHF
D gene: -; J gene: TRBJ2-5; V gene: TRBV6-1; clone size: -; CDR3 DNA: TGTGCCAGCAGCTTAGGACTGACCCAAGAGACCCAGTACTTC; CDR3 protein: CASSLGLTQETQYF
D gene: -; J gene: TRBJ1-2; V gene: TRBV7-2; clone size: -; CDR3 DNA: TGTGCCAGCAGCCCTTACTTAGTTAACTATGGCTACACCTTC; CDR3 protein: CASSPYLVNYGYTF
D gene: TRBD1; J gene: TRBJ1-1; V gene: TRBV30; clone size: -; CDR3 DNA: TGTGCCTTACCAGGGGGCGCGGGCACTGAAGCTTTCTTT; CDR3 protein: CALPGGAGTEAFF
D gene: -; J gene: TRBJ1-5; V gene: TRBV29-1; clone size: -; CDR3 DNA: TGCAGCGCCTGGGGTGGAACCAATCAGCCCCAGCATTTT; CDR3 protein: CSAWGGTNQPQHF
D gene: -; J gene: TRBJ2-1; V gene: TRBV12-5; clone size: -; CDR3 DNA: TGTGCTAGTGGTCCGATGAGAGGGGGAGGTGGGAATGAGCAGTTCTTC; CDR3 protein: CASGPMRGGGGNEQFF
D gene: TRBD2; J gene: TRBJ2-3; V gene: TRBV6-6; clone size: few; CDR3 DNA: TGTGCCAGCAGTTCAGGACTAGCCTCGTCACCAGATACGCAGTATTTT; CDR3 protein: CASSSGLASSPDTQYF
D gene: -; J gene: TRBJ2-1; V gene: TRBV6-7; clone size: -; CDR3 DNA: TGTGCCAGCAGTTACTCGGCCGGGACACCTGACAATGAGCAGTTCTTC; CDR3 protein: CASSYSAGTPDNEQFF
D gene: -; J gene: TRBJ2-3; V gene: TRBV5-1; clone size: -; CDR3 DNA: TGCGCCAGCAGCTTGGAATCCACAGGTAGCCCAGATACGCAGTATTTT; CDR3 protein: CASSLESTGSPDTQYF
D gene: TRBD1; J gene: TRBJ2-5; V gene: TRBV29-1; clone size: few; CDR3 DNA: TGCAGCGTCAAAGCCGACAGGGTAGAAGAGACCCAGTACTTC; CDR3 protein: CSVKADRVEETQYF
D gene: -; J gene: TRBJ1-1; V gene: TRBV29-1; clone size: -; CDR3 DNA: TGCAGCGTTGCCAGACAGGTCGGGACTGAAGCTTTCTTT; CDR3 protein: CSVARQVGTEAFF
D gene: TRBD1; J gene: TRBJ1-2; V gene: TRBV27; clone size: -; CDR3 DNA: TGTGCCAGCAGCCTCGTGGGACAGGGGAACTATGGCTACACCTTC; CDR3 protein: CASSLVGQGNYGYTF
D gene: -; J gene: TRBJ1-2; V gene: TRBV29-1; clone size: -; CDR3 DNA: TGCAGCGTTGAACCGAGGACAATTAACTATGGCTACACCTTC; CDR3 protein: CSVEPRTINYGYTF
D gene: -; J gene: TRBJ2-3; V gene: TRBV29-1; clone size: -; CDR3 DNA: TGCAGCGCCCAGCGGGACAGAACCGATACGCAGTATTTT; CDR3 protein: CSAQRDRTDTQYF
D gene: TRBD1; J gene: TRBJ1-2; V gene: TRBV7-9; clone size: -; CDR3 DNA: TGTGCCAGCAGCGCCCCAGACAGGGCGGGCTATGGCTACACCTTC; CDR3 protein: CASSAPDRAGYGYTF
D gene: -; J gene: TRBJ1-2; V gene: TRBV29-1; clone size: -; CDR3 DNA: TGCAGCGTACCCAGGGCCTCTAACTATGGCTACACCTTC; CDR3 protein: CSVPRASNYGYTF
D gene: -; J gene: TRBJ1-2; V gene: TRBV29-1; clone size: -; CDR3 DNA: TGCAGCGTTGAGACAGCCGGGGTACGAGCTAACTATGGCTACACCTTC; CDR3 protein: CSVETAGVRANYGYTF
D gene: TRBD1; J gene: TRBJ2-1; V gene: TRBV6-5; clone size: -; CDR3 DNA: TGTGCCAGCAGTTTCGACAGGGGACGCGATGAGCAGTTCTTC; CDR3 protein: CASSFDRGRDEQFF
D gene: -; J gene: TRBJ1-1; V gene: TRBV2; clone size: -; CDR3 DNA: TGTGCCAGCAGCCCCCGACAGAACACTGAAGCTTTCTTT; CDR3 protein: CASSPRQNTEAFF
D gene: -; J gene: TRBJ2-2; V gene: TRBV4-1; clone size: once; CDR3 DNA: TGCGCCAGCAGCCTCCGGGGGTCCGGGGAGCTGTTTTTT; CDR3 protein: CASSLRGSGELFF
D gene: -; J gene: TRBJ1-5; V gene: TRBV19; clone size: -; CDR3 DNA: TGTGCCAGTAGCCCCGTTGGGTTGAGCAATCAGCCCCAGCATTTT; CDR3 protein: CASSPVGLSNQPQHF
D gene: -; J gene: TRBJ1-1; V gene: TRBV2; clone size: few; CDR3 DNA: TGTGCCAGCAGTAGACAGGTACACACTGAAGCTTTCTTT; CDR3 protein: CASSRQVHTEAFF
D gene: -; J gene: TRBJ2-5; V gene: TRBV2; clone size: -; CDR3 DNA: TGTGCCAGCGGGGGAAAAGAGACCCAGTACTTC; CDR3 protein: CASGGKETQYF
D gene: TRBD1; J gene: TRBJ2-5; V gene: TRBV29-1; clone size: -; CDR3 DNA: TGCAGCGTTGATTCCAGGGGGCGTCCCGGCGGAGAGACCCAGTACTTC; CDR3 protein: CSVDSRGRPGGETQYF
D gene: -; J gene: TRBJ1-1; V gene: TRBV6-5; clone size: -; CDR3 DNA: TGTGCCAGCACCCGCGCGGATGGCACTGAAGCTTTCTTT; CDR3 protein: CASTRADGTEAFF
D gene: TRBD2; J gene: TRBJ2-1; V gene: TRBV7-2; clone size: -; CDR3 DNA: TGTGCCAGCAGCTTCCGAGCGGGGGGCCCTTTAAATGAGCAGTTCTTC; CDR3 protein: CASSFRAGGPLNEQFF
D gene: TRBD1; J gene: TRBJ2-7; V gene: TRBV27; clone size: few; CDR3 DNA: TGTGCCAGCAGTGAACCGGGACAGGGCCCCTACGAGCAGTACTTC; CDR3 protein: CASSEPGQGPYEQYF
D gene: -; J gene: TRBJ1-1; V gene: TRBV6-5; clone size: -; CDR3 DNA: TGTGCCAGCAGTCCTACAGGGTATCGGACTGAAGCTTTCTTT; CDR3 protein: CASSPTGYRTEAFF
D gene: -; J gene: TRBJ1-3; V gene: TRBV5-6; clone size: -; CDR3 DNA: TGTGCCAGCAGCCCGACAAGAAGCGCCTCTGGAAACACCATATATTTT; CDR3 protein: CASSPTRSASGNTIYF
D gene: -; J gene: TRBJ1-5; V gene: TRBV18; clone size: -; CDR3 DNA: TGTGCCAGCTCACCAGGGGAGACGAGTCAGCCCCAGCATTTT; CDR3 protein: CASSPGETSQPQHF
D gene: TRBD1; J gene: TRBJ2-7; V gene: TRBV25-1; clone size: few; CDR3 DNA: TGTGCCAGCAGTGCCGTGGGACAGGGAACCTACGAGCAGTACTTC; CDR3 protein: CASSAVGQGTYEQYF
D gene: -; J gene: TRBJ2-4; V gene: TRBV5-1; clone size: -; CDR3 DNA: TGCGCCAGCACCGGGACACAAGAAAACATTCAGTACTTC; CDR3 protein: CASTGTQENIQYF
D gene: -; J gene: TRBJ1-4; V gene: TRBV30; clone size: few; CDR3 DNA: TGTGCCTGGAGAAACGGTCCGAATAATGAAAAACTGTTTTTT; CDR3 protein: CAWRNGPNNEKLFF
D gene: -; J gene: TRBJ1-6; V gene: TRBV7-9; clone size: -; CDR3 DNA: TGTGCCAGCAGCTTTGGGACGGGAGAGTCACCCCTCCACTTT; CDR3 protein: CASSFGTGESPLHF
D gene: TRBD2; J gene: TRBJ2-3; V gene: TRBV5-4; clone size: once; CDR3 DNA: TGTGCCAGCAGCTTGGGTCCCCTAGCGGAGTCTAGCACAGATACGCAGTATTTT; CDR3 protein: CASSLGPLAESSTDTQYF
D gene: -; J gene: TRBJ1-1; V gene: TRBV5-4; clone size: -; CDR3 DNA: TGTGCCAGCAGCTCCTCCCTGAGGTCTAGGAACACTGAAGCTTTCTTT; CDR3 protein: CASSSSLRSRNTEAFF